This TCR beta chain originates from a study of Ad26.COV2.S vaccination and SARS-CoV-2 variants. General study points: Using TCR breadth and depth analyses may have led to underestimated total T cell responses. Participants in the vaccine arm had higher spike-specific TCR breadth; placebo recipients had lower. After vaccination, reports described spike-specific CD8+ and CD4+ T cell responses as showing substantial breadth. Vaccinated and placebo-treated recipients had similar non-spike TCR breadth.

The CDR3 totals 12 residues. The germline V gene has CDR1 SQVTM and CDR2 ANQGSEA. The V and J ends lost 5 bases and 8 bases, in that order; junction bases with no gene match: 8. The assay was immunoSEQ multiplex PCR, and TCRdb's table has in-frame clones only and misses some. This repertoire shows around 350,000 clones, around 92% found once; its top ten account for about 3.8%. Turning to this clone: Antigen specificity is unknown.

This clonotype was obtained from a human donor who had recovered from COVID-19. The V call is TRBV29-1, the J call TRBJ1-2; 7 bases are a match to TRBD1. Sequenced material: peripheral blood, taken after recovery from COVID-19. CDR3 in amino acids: CSVLDRVEGYTF. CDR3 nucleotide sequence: TGCAGCGTTTTAGACAGGGTTGAGGGCTACACCTTC.